Listed below are T cell receptor beta chains from one sample, sequenced in a study of persistence of HIV-infected CD4 T cells. What these receptors recognize is not known. Some clones are missing from TCRdb's copy, which holds only in-frame ones; the method was immunoSEQ multiplex PCR. This sample has 45,000 or so clones, with about 87% found just once. The input for sequencing was CD4+ T cells sorted from PBMCs after approximately 19-hour stimulation, taken from a patient who received antiretroviral therapy. The receptor set was obtained from an adult woman with HIV who was CMV-seropositive. Each CDR3 is given with its conserved first and last residue. The order of the fields is J gene, D gene, clone size, V gene, CDR3 protein, CDR3 DNA. D genes are given only for firm matches. Not every row has a clone size; where given, it reads once, few, many or a size class.

J: TRBJ2-2
D: -
size: -
V: TRBV5-4
CDR3: CASSPSANTGELFF
DNA: TGTGCCAGCAGCCCCTCGGCTAACACCGGGGAGCTGTTTTTT

J: TRBJ2-1
D: -
size: -
V: TRBV19
CDR3: CASSQTGIGNNEQFF
DNA: TGTGCCAGTAGTCAAACAGGGATTGGAAACAATGAGCAGTTCTTC

J: TRBJ1-4
D: TRBD1
size: -
V: TRBV4-3
CDR3: CASSQGDRVAEKLFF
DNA: TGCGCCAGCAGCCAAGGAGACAGGGTTGCGGAAAAACTGTTTTTT

J: TRBJ1-3
D: -
size: -
V: TRBV3-1/TRBV3-2
CDR3: CASSQGGGNTIYF
DNA: TGTGCCAGCAGCCAGGGGGGAGGAAACACCATATATTTT

J: TRBJ2-3
D: -
size: once
V: TRBV5-4
CDR3: CASSLRDTDTQYF
DNA: TGTGCCAGCAGCTTAAGGGACACAGATACGCAGTATTTT

J: TRBJ2-1
D: TRBD1
size: once
V: TRBV5-4
CDR3: CASSLNRGQYGEQFF
DNA: TGTGCCAGCAGCTTAAACAGGGGGCAGTACGGTGAGCAGTTCTTC

J: TRBJ1-5
D: TRBD1
size: -
V: TRBV19
CDR3: CASTSSGTGVSNQPQHF
DNA: TGTGCCAGTACCTCGTCCGGGACAGGGGTTAGCAATCAGCCCCAGCATTTT

J: TRBJ2-5
D: -
size: -
V: TRBV14
CDR3: CASSHMGRETQYF
DNA: TGTGCCAGCAGCCATATGGGGAGAGAGACCCAGTACTTC

J: TRBJ2-7
D: -
size: -
V: TRBV13
CDR3: CASSFTGNGEQYF
DNA: TGTGCCAGCAGCTTTACAGGGAACGGCGAGCAGTACTTC

J: TRBJ1-1
D: -
size: few
V: TRBV6-5
CDR3: CASSYSGLTETEAFF
DNA: TGTGCCAGCAGTTACTCAGGGTTGACGGAGACTGAAGCTTTCTTT

J: TRBJ1-2
D: -
size: -
V: TRBV10-3
CDR3: CAISESETEYTF
DNA: TGTGCCATCAGTGAGTCGGAAACAGAGTACACCTTC

J: TRBJ1-4
D: TRBD1
size: -
V: TRBV24-1
CDR3: CATSEPQGTGEKLFF
DNA: TGTGCCACCAGTGAGCCACAGGGGACAGGAGAAAAACTGTTTTTT

J: TRBJ1-5
D: -
size: -
V: TRBV7-2
CDR3: CASSSENRFNQPQHF
DNA: TGTGCCAGCAGCTCCGAAAACAGATTTAATCAGCCCCAGCATTTT

J: TRBJ2-7
D: -
size: -
V: TRBV14
CDR3: CASSQWPDRPLNPSEQYF
DNA: TGTGCCAGCAGCCAATGGCCTGACAGGCCACTAAACCCCTCCGAGCAGTACTTC

J: TRBJ2-3
D: TRBD2
size: once
V: TRBV5-5
CDR3: CASSSQWTSGGTDTQYF
DNA: TGTGCCAGCAGTTCGCAGTGGACTAGCGGGGGCACAGATACGCAGTATTTT

J: TRBJ2-5
D: TRBD2
size: -
V: TRBV4-1
CDR3: CASSQVRSGGWQETQYF
DNA: TGCGCCAGCAGCCAAGTCCGTAGCGGGGGATGGCAAGAGACCCAGTACTTC

J: TRBJ1-3
D: TRBD1
size: -
V: TRBV18
CDR3: CASSPRQGFSGNTIYF
DNA: TGTGCCAGCTCACCCCGACAGGGCTTCTCTGGAAACACCATATATTTT

J: TRBJ1-4
D: TRBD1
size: once
V: TRBV19
CDR3: CASGGQGAHEKLFF
DNA: TGTGCCAGTGGTGGGCAGGGGGCGCATGAAAAACTGTTTTTT

J: TRBJ1-5
D: -
size: -
V: TRBV4-3
CDR3: CASSQDSRTPQHF
DNA: TGCGCCAGCAGCCAAGATTCAAGGACGCCCCAGCATTTT